A selection of T cell receptor beta chains follows, all from one sample in a study of T-cell reconstitution after alpha-beta-depleted transplantation in children. MiXCR, run by TCRdb on the PCR reads, gives a single entry per CDR3 protein. The sample has hundreds of thousands of distinct CDR3 sequences, around a sixth seen once. Here the sequenced sample was PBMCs from the stem cell graft donor, taken from the stem cell graft. These receptor sequences come from a human donor who donated a stem cell graft to a child with acute myeloid leukemia. Both conserved end residues are part of each CDR3. Fields, in order: J gene, CDR3 length, clone size, V gene, D gene, CDR3 protein, CDR3 DNA. A D gene is named only where the DNA matches it firmly. Only some rows state a clone size, as once, few, many or a class for expanded clones.

j_call: TRBJ2-1
cdr3_length: 16
clone_size: many
v_call: TRBV7-2
d_call: .
cdr3_aa: CASSFSGVSPYNEQFF
cdr3_nt: TGTGCCAGCAGCTTCTCGGGGGTAAGCCCCTACAATGAGCAGTTCTTC

j_call: TRBJ2-1
cdr3_length: 16
clone_size: many
v_call: TRBV6-4
d_call: .
cdr3_aa: CASSPEGGGSYNEQFF
cdr3_nt: TGTGCCAGCAGTCCAGAGGGAGGGGGGTCCTACAATGAGCAGTTCTTC

j_call: TRBJ2-3
cdr3_length: 15
clone_size: few
v_call: TRBV5-1
d_call: TRBD2
cdr3_aa: CASSANAGGIDTQYF
cdr3_nt: TGCGCCAGCAGCGCCAACGCGGGGGGGATCGATACGCAGTATTTT

j_call: TRBJ2-2
cdr3_length: 11
clone_size: many
v_call: TRBV20-1
d_call: .
cdr3_aa: CSATRDGELFF
cdr3_nt: TGCAGTGCTACGAGGGACGGGGAGCTGTTTTTT

j_call: TRBJ2-1
cdr3_length: 11
clone_size: many
v_call: TRBV12-3/TRBV12-4
d_call: .
cdr3_aa: CASSLGSGPFF
cdr3_nt: TGTGCCAGCAGTTTAGGATCGGGTCCGTTCTTC

j_call: TRBJ2-3
cdr3_length: 15
clone_size: many
v_call: TRBV20-1
d_call: .
cdr3_aa: CSLTKRGPVADTQYF
cdr3_nt: TGCAGCCTCACTAAGCGAGGGCCCGTGGCAGATACGCAGTATTTT

j_call: TRBJ2-7
cdr3_length: 14
clone_size: many
v_call: TRBV20-1
d_call: TRBD1
cdr3_aa: CSAHTGTGGYEQYF
cdr3_nt: TGCAGTGCCCACACCGGGACAGGGGGGTACGAGCAGTACTTC

j_call: TRBJ1-1
cdr3_length: 13
clone_size: .
v_call: TRBV25-1
d_call: .
cdr3_aa: CASTEWTNTEAFF
cdr3_nt: TGTGCCAGCACTGAGTGGACGAACACTGAAGCTTTCTTT

j_call: TRBJ1-5
cdr3_length: 13
clone_size: few
v_call: TRBV20-1
d_call: .
cdr3_aa: CSSREGGNQPQHF
cdr3_nt: TGCAGTTCTCGGGAAGGAGGCAATCAGCCCCAGCATTTT

j_call: TRBJ1-3
cdr3_length: 17
clone_size: few
v_call: TRBV15
d_call: .
cdr3_aa: CATSRAYTKVSGNTIYF
cdr3_nt: TGTGCCACCAGCAGAGCTTACACAAAGGTCTCTGGAAACACCATATATTTT

j_call: TRBJ2-6
cdr3_length: 15
clone_size: .
v_call: TRBV11-2
d_call: .
cdr3_aa: CASSGSGAGANVLTF
cdr3_nt: TGTGCCAGCAGCGGGTCGGGGGCTGGGGCCAACGTCCTGACTTTC

j_call: TRBJ2-5
cdr3_length: 13
clone_size: many
v_call: TRBV20-1
d_call: .
cdr3_aa: CSPEAGFGETQYF
cdr3_nt: TGCAGCCCAGAGGCAGGGTTTGGAGAGACCCAGTACTTC

j_call: TRBJ2-2
cdr3_length: 16
clone_size: .
v_call: TRBV12-3/TRBV12-4
d_call: .
cdr3_aa: CASSPPGRINTGELFF
cdr3_nt: TGTGCCAGCAGTCCCCCCGGACGGATTAACACCGGGGAGCTGTTTTTT

j_call: TRBJ1-4
cdr3_length: 15
clone_size: .
v_call: TRBV5-1
d_call: .
cdr3_aa: CASSFGGRTDEKLFF
cdr3_nt: TGCGCCAGCAGCTTCGGGGGAAGGACCGATGAAAAACTGTTTTTT

j_call: TRBJ2-5
cdr3_length: 17
clone_size: many
v_call: TRBV20-1
d_call: TRBD2
cdr3_aa: CSARGRLATSGQETQYF
cdr3_nt: TGCAGTGCTAGAGGAAGACTAGCGACTTCAGGGCAAGAGACCCAGTACTTC

j_call: TRBJ2-7
cdr3_length: 19
clone_size: .
v_call: TRBV6-2/TRBV6-3
d_call: TRBD1
cdr3_aa: CASSSRDRSREVDSYEQYF
cdr3_nt: TGTGCCAGCAGTTCTAGGGACAGGTCGAGGGAGGTGGACTCCTACGAGCAGTACTTC

j_call: TRBJ2-3
cdr3_length: 16
clone_size: many
v_call: TRBV20-1
d_call: TRBD2
cdr3_aa: CSAPRTSGEYTDTQYF
cdr3_nt: TGCAGTGCCCCACGGACTAGCGGGGAATACACAGATACGCAGTATTTT

j_call: TRBJ2-3
cdr3_length: 17
clone_size: .
v_call: TRBV20-1
d_call: TRBD2
cdr3_aa: CSAREPLGLAAQDTQYF
cdr3_nt: TGCAGTGCTAGAGAGCCCCTAGGTCTAGCGGCCCAGGATACGCAGTATTTT

j_call: TRBJ2-1
cdr3_length: 15
clone_size: .
v_call: TRBV7-2
d_call: TRBD2
cdr3_aa: CASSTERGHYNEQFF
cdr3_nt: TGTGCCAGCAGCACTGAGCGGGGGCACTACAATGAGCAGTTCTTC

j_call: TRBJ2-6
cdr3_length: 18
clone_size: once
v_call: TRBV20-1
d_call: TRBD1
cdr3_aa: CSAPIQTGPFSGANVLTF
cdr3_nt: TGCAGTGCTCCAATCCAGACAGGGCCTTTCTCTGGGGCCAACGTCCTGACTTTC

j_call: TRBJ1-6
cdr3_length: 16
clone_size: many
v_call: TRBV12-3/TRBV12-4
d_call: TRBD1
cdr3_aa: CASSWTGSSYNSPLHF
cdr3_nt: TGTGCCAGCAGTTGGACAGGGAGCTCCTATAATTCACCCCTCCACTTT

j_call: TRBJ1-1
cdr3_length: 16
clone_size: .
v_call: TRBV25-1
d_call: .
cdr3_aa: CASSGALGLMNTEAFF
cdr3_nt: TGTGCCAGCAGCGGCGCCCTGGGGTTAATGAACACTGAAGCTTTCTTT

j_call: TRBJ2-3
cdr3_length: 14
clone_size: many
v_call: TRBV7-9
d_call: .
cdr3_aa: CASSPTTATDTQYF
cdr3_nt: TGTGCCAGCAGCCCTACGACGGCCACAGATACGCAGTATTTT

j_call: TRBJ1-2
cdr3_length: 16
clone_size: .
v_call: TRBV27
d_call: TRBD1
cdr3_aa: CASSQNTGGADYGYTF
cdr3_nt: TGTGCCAGCAGTCAGAATACAGGGGGCGCAGACTATGGCTACACCTTC

j_call: TRBJ2-7
cdr3_length: 13
clone_size: .
v_call: TRBV3-1
d_call: .
cdr3_aa: CASSQEGVGEQYF
cdr3_nt: TGTGCCAGCAGCCAAGAAGGCGTAGGCGAGCAGTACTTC

j_call: TRBJ1-4
cdr3_length: 15
clone_size: many
v_call: TRBV6-5
d_call: .
cdr3_aa: CASSIRRKKDEKLFF
cdr3_nt: TGTGCCAGCAGTATCCGACGGAAAAAGGACGAAAAACTGTTTTTT

j_call: TRBJ1-1
cdr3_length: 15
clone_size: .
v_call: TRBV4-3
d_call: TRBD1
cdr3_aa: CASSQAQGAGTEAFF
cdr3_nt: TGCGCCAGCAGCCAAGCCCAGGGGGCGGGAACTGAAGCTTTCTTT

j_call: TRBJ1-5
cdr3_length: 15
clone_size: many
v_call: TRBV20-1
d_call: .
cdr3_aa: CSARGGGHSNQPQHF
cdr3_nt: TGCAGTGCTAGAGGGGGGGGCCATAGCAATCAGCCCCAGCATTTT

j_call: TRBJ2-5
cdr3_length: 13
clone_size: many
v_call: TRBV20-1
d_call: TRBD1
cdr3_aa: CSASDRGEETQYF
cdr3_nt: TGCAGTGCTAGCGACAGGGGGGAAGAGACCCAGTACTTC

j_call: TRBJ2-1
cdr3_length: 12
clone_size: many
v_call: TRBV29-1
d_call: .
cdr3_aa: CSVEAAFGEQFF
cdr3_nt: TGCAGCGTCGAGGCGGCTTTCGGTGAGCAGTTCTTC

j_call: TRBJ2-1
cdr3_length: 16
clone_size: many
v_call: TRBV27
d_call: TRBD2
cdr3_aa: CASSFGTSGGAEEQFF
cdr3_nt: TGTGCCAGCAGTTTCGGGACTAGCGGGGGGGCGGAGGAGCAGTTCTTC

j_call: TRBJ1-2
cdr3_length: 15
clone_size: few
v_call: TRBV13
d_call: .
cdr3_aa: CASSGWVEANYGYTF
cdr3_nt: TGTGCCAGCAGCGGATGGGTCGAAGCTAACTATGGCTACACCTTC

j_call: TRBJ2-3
cdr3_length: 17
clone_size: few
v_call: TRBV6-5
d_call: TRBD1
cdr3_aa: CASSYFLGQRSTDTQYF
cdr3_nt: TGTGCCAGCAGTTACTTTCTGGGACAGCGGAGCACAGATACGCAGTATTTT

j_call: TRBJ1-4
cdr3_length: 16
clone_size: .
v_call: TRBV15
d_call: TRBD1
cdr3_aa: CATRRDPTGAREKLFF
cdr3_nt: TGTGCCACCAGACGTGACCCGACAGGGGCCAGAGAAAAACTGTTTTTT

j_call: TRBJ2-1
cdr3_length: 15
clone_size: .
v_call: TRBV20-1
d_call: .
cdr3_aa: CSAREGRDLYNEQFF
cdr3_nt: TGCAGTGCTAGAGAGGGCCGGGACCTATACAATGAGCAGTTCTTC

j_call: TRBJ2-5
cdr3_length: 13
clone_size: few
v_call: TRBV29-1
d_call: TRBD1
cdr3_aa: CSVEKGTEETQYF
cdr3_nt: TGCAGCGTTGAGAAAGGGACAGAAGAGACCCAGTACTTC

j_call: TRBJ2-1
cdr3_length: 17
clone_size: .
v_call: TRBV7-9
d_call: TRBD2
cdr3_aa: CASTFQTSGEMYNEQFF
cdr3_nt: TGTGCCAGCACCTTCCAGACTAGCGGGGAGATGTACAATGAGCAGTTCTTC

j_call: TRBJ1-5
cdr3_length: 17
clone_size: .
v_call: TRBV12-3/TRBV12-4
d_call: TRBD1
cdr3_aa: CASSLDRGILSNQPQHF
cdr3_nt: TGTGCCAGCAGTTTAGACAGGGGGATACTTAGCAATCAGCCCCAGCATTTT

j_call: TRBJ1-2
cdr3_length: 15
clone_size: few
v_call: TRBV4-2
d_call: .
cdr3_aa: CASSQVDRASYGYTF
cdr3_nt: TGTGCCAGCAGCCAAGTAGACAGAGCGAGCTATGGCTACACCTTC

j_call: TRBJ2-3
cdr3_length: 17
clone_size: few
v_call: TRBV7-2
d_call: .
cdr3_aa: CASSQGTGSGGTDTQYF
cdr3_nt: TGTGCCAGCAGCCAAGGAACAGGGAGTGGTGGCACAGATACGCAGTATTTT

j_call: TRBJ2-5
cdr3_length: 18
clone_size: .
v_call: TRBV12-3/TRBV12-4
d_call: TRBD2
cdr3_aa: CASSLVAGVAGFWETQYF
cdr3_nt: TGTGCCAGCAGTTTAGTGGCTGGGGTAGCGGGGTTTTGGGAGACCCAGTACTTC

j_call: TRBJ2-1
cdr3_length: 14
clone_size: few
v_call: TRBV7-2
d_call: .
cdr3_aa: CASSSLTGPNEQFF
cdr3_nt: TGTGCCAGCAGCTCCCTAACCGGCCCCAATGAGCAGTTCTTC

j_call: TRBJ2-7
cdr3_length: 14
clone_size: many
v_call: TRBV20-1
d_call: TRBD1
cdr3_aa: CSALDRVGIYEQYF
cdr3_nt: TGCAGTGCTCTTGACAGGGTTGGAATCTACGAGCAGTACTTC

j_call: TRBJ2-2
cdr3_length: 19
clone_size: .
v_call: TRBV12-3/TRBV12-4
d_call: TRBD1
cdr3_aa: CASSLIPTLQGAATGELFF
cdr3_nt: TGTGCCAGCAGTTTGATTCCCACTCTCCAGGGGGCGGCCACCGGGGAGCTGTTTTTT

j_call: TRBJ2-2
cdr3_length: 14
clone_size: few
v_call: TRBV4-3
d_call: .
cdr3_aa: CASSQDWEFGELFF
cdr3_nt: TGCGCCAGCAGCCAAGACTGGGAATTCGGGGAGCTGTTTTTT

j_call: TRBJ1-5
cdr3_length: 14
clone_size: many
v_call: TRBV7-2
d_call: .
cdr3_aa: CASSLFGVNQPQHF
cdr3_nt: TGTGCCAGCAGCTTATTCGGGGTGAATCAGCCCCAGCATTTT

j_call: TRBJ1-2
cdr3_length: 12
clone_size: many
v_call: TRBV20-1
d_call: .
cdr3_aa: CSAKGAGLGYTF
cdr3_nt: TGCAGTGCCAAAGGGGCAGGGCTTGGCTACACCTTC

j_call: TRBJ2-2
cdr3_length: 15
clone_size: many
v_call: TRBV27
d_call: .
cdr3_aa: CASSPLGRVTGELFF
cdr3_nt: TGTGCCAGCAGTCCCCTTGGGCGGGTCACCGGGGAGCTGTTTTTT

j_call: TRBJ1-6
cdr3_length: 15
clone_size: .
v_call: TRBV7-2
d_call: TRBD1
cdr3_aa: CASSLGTGLNSPLHF
cdr3_nt: TGTGCCAGCAGCTTAGGGACAGGTCTAAATTCACCCCTCCACTTT

j_call: TRBJ2-4
cdr3_length: 14
clone_size: many
v_call: TRBV5-1
d_call: .
cdr3_aa: CASSSGVTGDIQYF
cdr3_nt: TGCGCCAGCAGTTCCGGAGTGACGGGGGACATTCAGTACTTC

j_call: TRBJ2-2
cdr3_length: 14
clone_size: many
v_call: TRBV20-1
d_call: .
cdr3_aa: CSASTWDITGELFF
cdr3_nt: TGCAGTGCTTCCACTTGGGATATCACCGGGGAGCTGTTTTTT

j_call: TRBJ1-4
cdr3_length: 12
clone_size: many
v_call: TRBV20-1
d_call: .
cdr3_aa: CSARGDREKLFF
cdr3_nt: TGCAGTGCTAGAGGAGACAGGGAAAAACTGTTTTTT

j_call: TRBJ2-6
cdr3_length: 15
clone_size: few
v_call: TRBV7-2
d_call: .
cdr3_aa: CASRFRVIGTNVLTF
cdr3_nt: TGTGCCAGCAGGTTCAGGGTTATTGGTACCAACGTCCTGACTTTC

j_call: TRBJ2-2
cdr3_length: 17
clone_size: .
v_call: TRBV5-1
d_call: .
cdr3_aa: CASSLALRTGPTGELFF
cdr3_nt: TGCGCCAGCAGCTTGGCTCTCCGTACAGGGCCCACCGGGGAGCTGTTTTTT